The TCR beta chain described here comes from a study of OX40 agonist ivuxolimab in advanced cancers. Study-wide background: Patients with hepatocellular carcinoma, melanoma, renal cell or head and neck cancer made up the dose-escalation patients.

Method: immunoSEQ multiplex PCR; TCRdb's copy keeps in-frame clones and lacks some. The table lists about 73,000 clones, around 89% of them singletons. V shed 2 bases and J 5 bases; nucleotides not matched to a gene: 4. This CDR3 has 14 residues. Germline-derived CDR1 and CDR2 are MNHNY and SVGAGI (reference sequence). The sample here was CD4+ or CD8+ T cells sorted from blood, taken in a trial of the OX40 agonist ivuxolimab. The chain is built from TRBV6-6 and TRBJ2-5; 8 nucleotides match TRBD1. This receptor was obtained from an adult with an advanced solid tumor such as melanoma, head and neck, liver or kidney cancer. Here the CDR3 reads CASSYPQGAETQYF. The CDR3 bases are TGTGCCAGCAGTTACCCGCAGGGGGCTGAGACCCAGTACTTC.